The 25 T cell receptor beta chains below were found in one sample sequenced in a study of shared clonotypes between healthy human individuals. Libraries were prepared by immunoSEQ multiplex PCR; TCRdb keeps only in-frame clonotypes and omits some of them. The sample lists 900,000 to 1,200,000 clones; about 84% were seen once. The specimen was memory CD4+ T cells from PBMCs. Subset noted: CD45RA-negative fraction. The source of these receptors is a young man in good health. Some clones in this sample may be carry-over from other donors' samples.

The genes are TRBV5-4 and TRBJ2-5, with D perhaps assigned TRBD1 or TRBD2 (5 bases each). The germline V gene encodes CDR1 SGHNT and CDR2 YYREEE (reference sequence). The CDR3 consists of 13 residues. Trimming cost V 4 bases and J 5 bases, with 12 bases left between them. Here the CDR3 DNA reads TGTGCCAGCAGCCCCCGGGGCCCGGAGACCCAGTACTTC. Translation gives CASSPRGPETQYF.

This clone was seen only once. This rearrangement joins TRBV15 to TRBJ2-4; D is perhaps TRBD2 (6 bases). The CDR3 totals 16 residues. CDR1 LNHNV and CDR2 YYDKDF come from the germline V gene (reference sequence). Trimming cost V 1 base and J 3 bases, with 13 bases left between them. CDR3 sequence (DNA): TGTGCCACCAGCAGAGGGGGACTCGACGTCAAAAACATTCAGTACTTC. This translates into CATSRGGLDVKNIQYF.

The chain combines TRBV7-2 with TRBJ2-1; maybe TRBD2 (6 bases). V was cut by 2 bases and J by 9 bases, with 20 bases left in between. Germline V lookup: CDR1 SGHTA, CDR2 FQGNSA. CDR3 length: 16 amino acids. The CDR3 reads CASSLTSSLGGGEQFF. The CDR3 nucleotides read TGTGCCAGCAGCTTAACGAGTTCCCTGGGGGGAGGTGAGCAGTTCTTC.

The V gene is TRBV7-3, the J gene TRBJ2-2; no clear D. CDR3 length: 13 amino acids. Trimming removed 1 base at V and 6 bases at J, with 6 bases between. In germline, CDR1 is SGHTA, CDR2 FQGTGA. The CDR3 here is CASSLSTAGELFF. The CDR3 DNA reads TGTGCCAGCAGCTTAAGTACAGCCGGGGAGCTGTTTTTT.

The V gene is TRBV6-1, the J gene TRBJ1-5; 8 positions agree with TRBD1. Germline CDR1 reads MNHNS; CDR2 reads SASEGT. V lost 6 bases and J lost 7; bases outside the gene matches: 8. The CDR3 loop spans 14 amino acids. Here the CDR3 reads CASSPTGVGQPQHF. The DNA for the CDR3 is TGTGCCAGCAGCCCGACAGGGGTCGGACAGCCCCAGCATTTT.

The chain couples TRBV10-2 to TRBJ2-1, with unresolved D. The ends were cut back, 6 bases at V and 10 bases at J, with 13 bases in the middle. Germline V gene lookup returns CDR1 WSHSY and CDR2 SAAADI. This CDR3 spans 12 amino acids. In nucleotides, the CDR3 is TGCGCCAGCAGCGGATTTGGTGGGGAGCAGTTCTTC. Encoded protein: CASSGFGGEQFF.

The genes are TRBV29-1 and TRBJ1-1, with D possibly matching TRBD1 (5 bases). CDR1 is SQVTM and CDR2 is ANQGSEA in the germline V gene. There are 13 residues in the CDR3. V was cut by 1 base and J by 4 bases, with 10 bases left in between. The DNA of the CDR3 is TGCAGCGTTGAAGCAGGGTTCGGCACTGAAGCTTTCTTT. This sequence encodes CSVEAGFGTEAFF.

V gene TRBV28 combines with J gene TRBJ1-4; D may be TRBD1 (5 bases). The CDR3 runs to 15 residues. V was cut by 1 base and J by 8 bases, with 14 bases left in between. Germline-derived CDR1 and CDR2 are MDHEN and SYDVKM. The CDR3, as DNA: TGTGCCAGCAGTTTATTGGGCCAGGGTGGGGAAAAACTGTTTTTT. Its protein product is CASSLLGQGGEKLFF.

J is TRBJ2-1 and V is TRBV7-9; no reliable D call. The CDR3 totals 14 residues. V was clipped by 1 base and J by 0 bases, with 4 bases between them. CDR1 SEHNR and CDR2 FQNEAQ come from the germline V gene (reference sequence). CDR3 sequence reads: CASSLDSSYNEQFF. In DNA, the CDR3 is TGTGCCAGCAGCTTAGACAGCTCCTACAATGAGCAGTTCTTC.

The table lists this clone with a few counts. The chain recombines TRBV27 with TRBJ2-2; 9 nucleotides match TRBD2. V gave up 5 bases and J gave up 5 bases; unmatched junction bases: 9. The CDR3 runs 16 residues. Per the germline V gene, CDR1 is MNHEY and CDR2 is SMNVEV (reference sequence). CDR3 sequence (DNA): TGTGCCAGCAGTCGAGTAGCGGGAGTGGGGACCGGGGAGCTGTTTTTT. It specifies CASSRVAGVGTGELFF.

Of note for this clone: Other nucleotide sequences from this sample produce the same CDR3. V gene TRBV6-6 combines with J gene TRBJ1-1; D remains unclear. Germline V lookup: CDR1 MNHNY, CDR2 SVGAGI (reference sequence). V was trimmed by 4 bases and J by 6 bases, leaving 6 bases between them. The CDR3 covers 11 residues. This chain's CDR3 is CASSLNSEAFF. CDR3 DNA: TGTGCCAGCAGTTTGAATTCTGAAGCTTTCTTT.

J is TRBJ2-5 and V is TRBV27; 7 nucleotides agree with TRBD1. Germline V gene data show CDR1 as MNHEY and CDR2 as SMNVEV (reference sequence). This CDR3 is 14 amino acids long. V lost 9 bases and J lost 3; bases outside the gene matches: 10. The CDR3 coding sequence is TGTGCCAGGCTACAGGGGTTTGGGGAAGAGACCCAGTACTTC. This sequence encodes CARLQGFGEETQYF.

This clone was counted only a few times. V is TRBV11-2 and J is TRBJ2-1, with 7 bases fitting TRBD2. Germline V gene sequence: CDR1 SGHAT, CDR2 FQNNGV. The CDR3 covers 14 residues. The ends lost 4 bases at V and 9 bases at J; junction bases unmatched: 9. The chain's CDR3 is CASSSRFLAAEQFF. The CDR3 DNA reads TGTGCCAGCAGCTCGCGGTTTCTAGCGGCTGAGCAGTTCTTC.

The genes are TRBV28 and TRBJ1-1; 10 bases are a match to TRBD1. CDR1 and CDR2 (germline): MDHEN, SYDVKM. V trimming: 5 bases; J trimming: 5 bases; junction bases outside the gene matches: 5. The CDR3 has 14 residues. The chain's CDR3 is CASSLWDRGTEAFF. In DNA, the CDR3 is TGTGCCAGCAGTCTTTGGGACAGGGGAACTGAAGCTTTCTTT. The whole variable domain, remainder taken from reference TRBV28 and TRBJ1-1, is DVKVTQSSRYLVKRTGEKVFLECVQDMDHENMFWYRQDPGLGLRLIYFSYDVKMKEKGDIPEGYSVSREKKERFSLILESASTNQTSMYLCASSLWDRGTEAFFGQGTRLTVV.

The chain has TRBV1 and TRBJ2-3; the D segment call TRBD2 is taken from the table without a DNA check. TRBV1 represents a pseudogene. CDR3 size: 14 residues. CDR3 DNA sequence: TGCACCAAAACGGGGGGTCCTAGCACAGATACGCAGTATTTT. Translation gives CTKTGGPSTDTQYF.

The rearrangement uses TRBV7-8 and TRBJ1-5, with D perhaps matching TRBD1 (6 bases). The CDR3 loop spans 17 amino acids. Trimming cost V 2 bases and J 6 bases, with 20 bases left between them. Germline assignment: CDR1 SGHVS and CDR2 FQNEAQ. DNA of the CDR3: TGTGCCAGCAGCTTAAAGGACCGGGGGGCGCACGGTCAGCCCCAGCATTTT. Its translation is CASSLKDRGAHGQPQHF.

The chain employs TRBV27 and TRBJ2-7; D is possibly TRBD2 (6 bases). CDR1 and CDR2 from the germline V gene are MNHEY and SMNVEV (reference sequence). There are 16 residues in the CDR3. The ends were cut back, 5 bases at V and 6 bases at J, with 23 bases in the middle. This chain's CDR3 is CASSRTSGTGSFEQYF. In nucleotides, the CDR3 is TGTGCCAGCAGTCGTACCTCCGGGACTGGAAGCTTCGAGCAGTACTTC.

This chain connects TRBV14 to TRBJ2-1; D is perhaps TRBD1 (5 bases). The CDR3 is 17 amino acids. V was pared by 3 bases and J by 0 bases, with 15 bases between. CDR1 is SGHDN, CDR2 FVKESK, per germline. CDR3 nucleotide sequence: TGTGCCAGCAGCCACCGCAGGGCCCAAAGCTCCTACAATGAGCAGTTCTTC. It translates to CASSHRRAQSSYNEQFF.

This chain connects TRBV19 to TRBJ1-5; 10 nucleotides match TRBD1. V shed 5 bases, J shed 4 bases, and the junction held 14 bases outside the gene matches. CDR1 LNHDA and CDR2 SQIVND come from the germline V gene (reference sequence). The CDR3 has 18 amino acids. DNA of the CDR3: TGTGCCAGTAGTCCCCGAGTTTTTCGGGACAGGGGTAATCAGCCCCAGCATTTT. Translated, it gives CASSPRVFRDRGNQPQHF.

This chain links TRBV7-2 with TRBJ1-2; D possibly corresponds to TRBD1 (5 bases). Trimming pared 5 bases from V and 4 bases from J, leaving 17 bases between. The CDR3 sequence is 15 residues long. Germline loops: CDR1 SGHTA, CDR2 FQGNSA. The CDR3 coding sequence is TGTGCCAGCAGCACACGAGGTGGGGACGGCTATGGCTACACCTTC. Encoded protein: CASSTRGGDGYGYTF.

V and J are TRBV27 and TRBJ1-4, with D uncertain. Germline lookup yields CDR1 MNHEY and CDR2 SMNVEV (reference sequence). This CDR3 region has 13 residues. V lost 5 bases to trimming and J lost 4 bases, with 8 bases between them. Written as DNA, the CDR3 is TGTGCCAGCAGTCCGTATCTTAATGAAAAACTGTTTTTT. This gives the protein CASSPYLNEKLFF.

In DNA form, the CDR3 reads TGCAGCGTTGGAGAGGGGCTGACCCAAGAGACCCAGTACTTC. Its protein is CSVGEGLTQETQYF. The chain carries TRBV29-1 and TRBJ2-5; D tentatively fits TRBD1 or TRBD2 (5 bases each). The V end was cut by 4 bases, the J end by 1 base, with 13 bases between. Germline CDR1 SQVTM, CDR2 ANQGSEA. The CDR3 has 14 residues.

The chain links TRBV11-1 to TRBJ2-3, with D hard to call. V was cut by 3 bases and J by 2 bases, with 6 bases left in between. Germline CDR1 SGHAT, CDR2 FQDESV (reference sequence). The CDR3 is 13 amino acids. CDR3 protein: CASSFGPTDTQYF. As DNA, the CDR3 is TGTGCCAGCAGCTTTGGCCCCACAGATACGCAGTATTTT.

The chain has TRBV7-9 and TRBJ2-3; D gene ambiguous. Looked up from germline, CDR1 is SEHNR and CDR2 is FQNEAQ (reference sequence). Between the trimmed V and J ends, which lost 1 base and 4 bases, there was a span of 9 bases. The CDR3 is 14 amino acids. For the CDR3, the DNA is TGTGCCAGCAGCTTAGTTGGACGGTCAGATACGCAGTATTTT. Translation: CASSLVGRSDTQYF. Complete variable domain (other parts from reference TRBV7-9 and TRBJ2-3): DTGVSQNPRHKITKRGQNVTFRCDPISEHNRLYWYRQTLGQGPEFLTYFQNEAQLEKSRLLSDRFSAERPKGSFSTLEIQRTEQGDSAMYLCASSLVGRSDTQYFGPGTRLTVL.

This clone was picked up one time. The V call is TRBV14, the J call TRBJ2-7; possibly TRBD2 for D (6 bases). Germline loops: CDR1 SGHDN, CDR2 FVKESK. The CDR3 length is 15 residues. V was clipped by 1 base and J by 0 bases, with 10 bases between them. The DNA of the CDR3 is TGTGCCAGCAGCCAAGGCGGGACGGTCTCCTACGAGCAGTACTTC. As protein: CASSQGGTVSYEQYF.